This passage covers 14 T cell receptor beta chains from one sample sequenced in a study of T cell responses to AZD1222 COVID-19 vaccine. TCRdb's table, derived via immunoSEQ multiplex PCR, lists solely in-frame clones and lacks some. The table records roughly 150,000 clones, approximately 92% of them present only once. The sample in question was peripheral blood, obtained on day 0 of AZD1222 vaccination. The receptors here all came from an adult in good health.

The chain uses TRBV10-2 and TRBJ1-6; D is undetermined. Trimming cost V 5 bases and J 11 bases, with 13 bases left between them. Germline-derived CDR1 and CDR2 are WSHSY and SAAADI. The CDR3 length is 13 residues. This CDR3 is CASSPLGGAPLHF. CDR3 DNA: TGCGCCAGCAGTCCGCTGGGCGGAGCACCCCTCCACTTT.

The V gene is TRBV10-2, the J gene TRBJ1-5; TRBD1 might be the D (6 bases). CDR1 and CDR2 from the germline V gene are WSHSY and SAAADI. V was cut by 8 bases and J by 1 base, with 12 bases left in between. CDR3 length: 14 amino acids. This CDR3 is CASWGGHSNQPQHF. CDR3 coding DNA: TGCGCCAGCTGGGGGGGACACAGCAATCAGCCCCAGCATTTT.

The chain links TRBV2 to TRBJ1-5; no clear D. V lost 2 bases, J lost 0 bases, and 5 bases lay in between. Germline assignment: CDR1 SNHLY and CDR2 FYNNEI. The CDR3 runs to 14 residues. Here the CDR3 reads CASSEMDSNQPQHF. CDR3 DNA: TGTGCCAGCAGTGAAATGGATAGCAATCAGCCCCAGCATTTT. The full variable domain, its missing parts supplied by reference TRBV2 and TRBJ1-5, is EPEVTQTPSHQVTQMGQEVILRCVPISNHLYFYWYRQILGQKVEFLVSFYNNEISEKSEIFDDQFSVERPDGSNFTLKIRSTKLEDSAMYFCASSEMDSNQPQHFGDGTRLSIL.

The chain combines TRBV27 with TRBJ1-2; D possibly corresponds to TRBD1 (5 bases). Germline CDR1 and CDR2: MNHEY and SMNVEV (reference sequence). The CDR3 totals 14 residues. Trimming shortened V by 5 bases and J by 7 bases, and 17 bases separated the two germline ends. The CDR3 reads CASSTHGTVGGYTF. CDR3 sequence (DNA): TGTGCCAGCAGTACCCACGGGACGGTCGGTGGCTACACCTTC.

The CDR3: CASSESLLAGGPDTQYF. The DNA of the CDR3 is TGCGCCAGCAGTGAGTCCCTACTAGCGGGAGGGCCAGATACGCAGTATTTT. This sequence joins TRBV10-2 and TRBJ2-3; 13 bases agree with TRBD2. Losses at the gene ends were 0 bases for V and 4 bases for J; bases not matched to a gene: 4. The length of the CDR3 is 17 residues. In germline, CDR1 is WSHSY, CDR2 SAAADI.

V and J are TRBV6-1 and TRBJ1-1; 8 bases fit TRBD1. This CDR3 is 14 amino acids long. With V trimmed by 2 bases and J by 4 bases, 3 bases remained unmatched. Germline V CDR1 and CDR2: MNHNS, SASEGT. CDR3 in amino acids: CASSEWTGTTEAFF. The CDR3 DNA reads TGTGCCAGCAGTGAATGGACAGGGACCACTGAAGCTTTCTTT.

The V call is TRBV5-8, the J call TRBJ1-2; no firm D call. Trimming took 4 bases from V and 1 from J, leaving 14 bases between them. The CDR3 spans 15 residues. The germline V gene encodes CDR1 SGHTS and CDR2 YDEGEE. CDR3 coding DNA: TGTGCCAGCAGCCCGGCCCCCCGATTTAACTATGGCTACACCTTC. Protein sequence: CASSPAPRFNYGYTF. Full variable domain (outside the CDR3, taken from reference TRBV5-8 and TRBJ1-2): EAGVTQSPTHLIKTRGQQATLRCSPISGHTSVYWYQQALGLGLQFLLWYDEGEERNRGNFPPRFSGRQFPNYSSELNVNALELEDSALYLCASSPAPRFNYGYTFGSGTRLTVV.

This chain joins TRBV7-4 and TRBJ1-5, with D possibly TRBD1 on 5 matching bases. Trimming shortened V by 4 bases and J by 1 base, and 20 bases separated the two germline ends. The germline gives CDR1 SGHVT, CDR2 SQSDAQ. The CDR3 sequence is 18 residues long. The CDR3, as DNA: TGTGCCAGCAGCTCCCGGACAAGACCCGCTTGGAGCAATCAGCCCCAGCATTTT. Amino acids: CASSSRTRPAWSNQPQHF. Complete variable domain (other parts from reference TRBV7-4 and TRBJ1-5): GAGVSQSPRYKVAKRGRDVALRCDSISGHVTLYWYRQTLGQGSEVLTYSQSDAQRDKSGRPSGRFSAERPERSVSTLKIQRTEQGDSAVYLCASSSRTRPAWSNQPQHFGDGTRLSIL.

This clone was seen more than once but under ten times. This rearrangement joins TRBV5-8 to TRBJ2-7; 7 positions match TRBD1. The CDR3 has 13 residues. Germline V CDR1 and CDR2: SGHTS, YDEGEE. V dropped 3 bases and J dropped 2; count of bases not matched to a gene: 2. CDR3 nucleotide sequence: TGTGCCAGCAGCTCAGGGACAGCCTACGAGCAGTACTTC. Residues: CASSSGTAYEQYF.

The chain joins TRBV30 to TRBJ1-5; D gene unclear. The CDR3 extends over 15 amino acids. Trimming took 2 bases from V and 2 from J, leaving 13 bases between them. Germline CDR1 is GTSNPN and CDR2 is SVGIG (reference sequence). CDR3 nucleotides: TGTGCCTGGAGTAATGCTAGGGCGGGCAATCAGCCCCAGCATTTT. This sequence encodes CAWSNARAGNQPQHF.

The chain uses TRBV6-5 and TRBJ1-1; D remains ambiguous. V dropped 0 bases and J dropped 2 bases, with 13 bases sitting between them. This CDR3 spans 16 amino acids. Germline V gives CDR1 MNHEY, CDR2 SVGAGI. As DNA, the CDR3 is TGTGCCAGCAGTTACTCCCACGCTTTAGGTAACACTGAAGCTTTCTTT. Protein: CASSYSHALGNTEAFF.

CDR3 coding DNA: TGTGCCAGCAGCTTAGAGGGCCAGGGGGCTACCTACGAGCAGTACTTC. It translates to CASSLEGQGATYEQYF. The J gene is TRBJ2-7, the V gene TRBV7-6; 8 bases are shared with TRBD1. The germline V gene encodes CDR1 SGHVS and CDR2 FNYEAQ. The CDR3 has 16 residues. Losses at the gene ends were 1 base for V and 2 bases for J; bases not matched to a gene: 7.

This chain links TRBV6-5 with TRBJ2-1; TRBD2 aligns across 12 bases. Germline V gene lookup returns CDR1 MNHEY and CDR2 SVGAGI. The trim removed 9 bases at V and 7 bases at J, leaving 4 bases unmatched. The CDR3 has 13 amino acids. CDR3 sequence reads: CASFGTSGNEQFF. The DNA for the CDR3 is TGTGCCAGTTTCGGGACTAGCGGGAATGAGCAGTTCTTC.

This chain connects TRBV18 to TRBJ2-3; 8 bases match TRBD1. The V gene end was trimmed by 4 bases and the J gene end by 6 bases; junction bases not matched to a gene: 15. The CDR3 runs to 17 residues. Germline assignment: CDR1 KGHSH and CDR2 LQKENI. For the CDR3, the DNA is TGTGCCAGCTCACTCAGTCCCGGGACAGGAGTCCCGGATACGCAGTATTTT. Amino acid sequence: CASSLSPGTGVPDTQYF.